The present T cell receptor beta chain was sequenced within a study of T cell repertoires in cytomegalovirus infection. About the research overall: CMV epitopes used comprised recently identified HLA-C-restricted ones and well-studied HLA-B-restricted ones. Shared public TCR beta signatures pointed to both CMV infection and a matching HLA type. Study-wide findings and caveats: Pooled public TCR beta family frequency picked out CMV carriers with the relevant HLA. Clonotypes of TCR beta that were HLA-C-restricted and CMV-specific dominated the ex vivo response.

Of note for this clonotype: Its antigen is unidentified.

Germline assignment: CDR1 SGHAT and CDR2 FQDESV (reference sequence). This CDR3 has 16 amino acids. V was clipped by 1 base and J by 5 bases; unmatched bases: 7. TCRdb called the reads again in MiXCR, with one record for every CDR3 protein. The table lists around 200,000 distinct CDR3 sequences, about 40% of them singletons. Source: CD8+ T cells from cultured PBMCs, taken from culture after CMV antigen stimulation. This receptor was identified in a human donor in good health (CMV status not recorded). Some clones in this sample may be carry-over from other donors' samples. The chain uses TRBV11-1 and TRBJ2-1; TRBD2 matches 8 bases. DNA for the CDR3: TGTGCCAGCAGCTTAGGCCGGGGGGGCCCCCACAATGAGCAGTTCTTC. Translated: CASSLGRGGPHNEQFF.